This TCR beta chain originates from a study of cytomegalovirus exposure and HLA in healthy donors. Overall study findings and caveats: Within the approximately 110 validation repertoires, first-cohort TCR clusters tended to co-occur, according to a later analysis. Rare TCR sequences dominated, though some public TCRs recurred in many donors.

As regards this clone: Antigen unknown.

Method: immunoSEQ multiplex PCR; TCRdb's copy keeps in-frame clones and lacks some. The table records a few hundred thousand clones, 80% to 90% of them present only once. The sequencing input was PBMCs. This clonotype originated in a woman aged 18-35 years in good health and CMV-seronegative.

The CDR3 coding sequence is TGTGCCAGCAGCCAAGATCAGCGGGGGGAGGGCCCCTACAATGAGCAGTTCTTC. It encodes CASSQDQRGEGPYNEQFF. This sequence joins TRBV4-2 and TRBJ2-1, with 9 bases matching TRBD2. This CDR3 contains 18 residues. V shed 0 bases, J shed 2 bases, and the junction held 8 bases outside the gene matches. Germline values: CDR1 LGHNA, CDR2 YNFKEQ.